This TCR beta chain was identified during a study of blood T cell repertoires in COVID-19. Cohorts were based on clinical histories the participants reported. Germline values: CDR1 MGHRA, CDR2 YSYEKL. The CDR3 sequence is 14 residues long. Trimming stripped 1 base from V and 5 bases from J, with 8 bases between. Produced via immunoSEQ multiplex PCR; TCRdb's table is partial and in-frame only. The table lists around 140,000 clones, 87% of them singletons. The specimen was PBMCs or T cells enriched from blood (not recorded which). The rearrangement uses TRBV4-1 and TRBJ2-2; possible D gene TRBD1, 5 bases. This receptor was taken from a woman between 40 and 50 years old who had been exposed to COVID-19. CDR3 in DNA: TGCGCCAGCAGCCAAGGGCAGGGTACCGGGGAGCTGTTTTTT. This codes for CASSQGQGTGELFF.